This TCR beta chain was retrieved from a study of T-cell memory formation after mild COVID-19. Study-level information: Clusters of TCRs were largely donor specific.

The TCR alpha and TCR beta cDNA libraries, bearing sample barcodes and UMIs, were generated by 5'RACE using constant-segment primers. From the 5' RACE reads, TCRdb called clonotypes with MiXCR, one entry per CDR3 protein. The repertoire holds around 340,000 distinct CDR3 sequences, with 14% as singletons. V was cut by 5 bases and J by 2 bases, with 10 bases left in between. The CDR3 spans 14 residues. Germline V gene sequence: CDR1 SGHAT, CDR2 FQDESV (reference sequence). Broader study findings: CD4/CD8 balance held among clones contracting day 15 to 85, and later expanders leaned CD4+. Contracting CD8+ clones were enriched in EMRA, CD4+ mainly in CM and EM.

This clonotype was detected a few times. Its antigen is still unknown. This sequence was found in a young man who had mild COVID-19 (a few samples of this study predate the infection). Cell type and time point are not known. The rearrangement joins TRBV11-1 to TRBJ2-1; D is undetermined. Specimen: PBMCs or a T cell subset sorted from them (not recorded which). The DNA for the CDR3 is TGTGCCAGCAGCGTCTGGGCAGCCTACAATGAGCAGTTCTTC. It codes for CASSVWAAYNEQFF. Full variable domain (outside the CDR3, taken from reference TRBV11-1 and TRBJ2-1): EAEVAQSPRYKITEKSQAVAFWCDPISGHATLYWYRQILGQGPELLVQFQDESVVDDSQLPKDRFSAERLKGVDSTLKIQPAELGDSAMYLCASSVWAAYNEQFFGPGTRLTVL.